This T cell receptor beta chain comes out of a study of blood T cell repertoires in COVID-19. The trim removed 6 bases at V and 4 bases at J, leaving 11 bases unmatched. This CDR3 is built from 16 residues. In germline, CDR1 is SNHLY, CDR2 FYNNEI. In the original processing: Researchers report that nucleated cell counts were estimated from reference gene primer amplification. The protocol was immunoSEQ multiplex PCR, while the TCRdb copy is restricted to in-frame clones and leaves out a portion. The V and J calls and clone size are taken from that table; D and trimming were inferred from the DNA. The sample consists of approximately 96,000 clones, approximately 90% of them appearing once.

The receptor comes from a woman at least 80 years old with acute or convalescent COVID-19. The chain combines TRBV2 with TRBJ2-3, with TRBD2 identical over 9 bases. The specimen was peripheral blood. CDR3 region: CASRPQGGRAADTQYF. Here the CDR3 DNA reads TGTGCCAGCAGACCCCAAGGCGGGAGGGCGGCAGATACGCAGTATTTT.